This paragraph covers one T cell receptor (beta chain) sequence. Its antigen is unknown. Base quality data are lacking; no much larger clone is found one base away. V sheds 1 base and J sheds 12 bases, leaving 13 bases between their ends. The CDR3 contains 13 residues, cysteine and phenylalanine counted. The retained sequence is limited to the CDR3, 39 bases, with the frame set at the first base. Taken from the germline V gene, the CDR1 and CDR2 loops are SGHTA and FQGNSA. The data originate from a study of OX40 agonist ivuxolimab in advanced cancers. Regarding the research as a whole: Ivuxolimab was a fully human IgG2 agonistic monoclonal antibody targeting the costimulatory receptor OX40 (CD134). Intravenous ivuxolimab was administered to patients every 2 weeks at six dose levels: 0.01, 0.1, 0.3, 1.5, 3 and 10 mg/kg. Peripheral TCRbeta sequencing was intended to test whether TCR sequence diversity was altered and clonal T-cell expansion was caused by ivuxolimab. The paper covers the monotherapy dose-escalation part of the phase I ivuxolimab trial, which included N of about 50 patients. Of the 50 or so patients in dose escalation, about 20 had hepatocellular carcinoma, around 15 had melanoma, 9 had renal cell carcinoma and 9 had head and neck cancer. In the dose-escalation cohort, 82.7% of patients were male, and the mean age was around 60 years, with a range of roughly 20 to 85. Prior anti-PD-1, anti-PD-L1 or anti-CTLA-4 therapy was permitted, and about two fifths of dose-escalation patients had received checkpoint inhibitors. Partial responses occurred in three dose-escalation patients, of whom one had hepatocellular carcinoma and two had cutaneous melanoma. Beyond this particular receptor, the publication reports: The antigen specificity of the peripheral T cells that underwent clonal expansion was not determined. In partial responders in the 0.1-3.0 mg/kg groups, normalized peripheral clonal expansion was found to be among the lowest, especially among CD8+ T cells. After ivuxolimab, CD8+ T cells had more expanded clones than CD4+ T cells on average. Clonal expansion of both CD4+ and CD8+ blood T cells was observed from baseline to week 6 at doses 0.1 to 3.0 mg/kg. Low levels of normalized T-cell clonal expansion were also shown by some nonresponding patients.

Genomic DNA was isolated from the sorted cells so that the TCRbeta CDR3 region could be sequenced. TCRbeta CDR3 regions were sequenced using the immunoSEQ Assay. TCRdb holds this immuneACCESS table with in-frame rearrangements only. Some clones are missing; in checked studies, unresolved V genes explain under half, and the rest has no known cause. This sample is represented by some 85,000 clones; about 89% of them were singletons. Under 2% of the sample is held by the ten biggest clonotypes. Patients with autoimmune disease history or receiving systemic immunosuppression were excluded from the trial. Peripheral blood for TCR sequencing was collected from all dose cohorts at baseline, on cycle 4 day 1, and on cycle 7 day 1. Samples came from an open-label, multicenter, first-in-human phase I dose-escalation trial of ivuxolimab. Adults with locally advanced or metastatic melanoma, renal cell carcinoma, hepatocellular carcinoma or head and neck squamous cell carcinoma were enrolled in the trial. Before TCR sequencing, CD4+ and CD8+ T cells were separately sorted from peripheral blood.

The sample in question was CD4+ or CD8+ T cells sorted from blood, obtained in a trial of the OX40 agonist ivuxolimab. The chain uses TRBV7-2 and TRBJ1-3, and perhaps TRBD1 as D gene, on 6 matching bases. This receptor was identified in an adult with an advanced solid tumor such as melanoma, head and neck, liver or kidney cancer. The CDR3 is CASSLGAGELIYF. Read as DNA, the sequence is TGTGCCAGCAGCTTAGGGGCAGGGGAACTCATATATTTT.